Listed below are T cell receptor beta chains from one sample, sequenced in a study of identical twins. TCRdb reprocessed the 5' RACE reads via MiXCR and lists one record per CDR3 protein. The sample carries hundreds of thousands of distinct CDR3 sequences, 15% to 20% recorded once. The same sample was also used in a study of T cells expressing NK-cell markers.

Sequenced input: PBMCs. These receptors all stem from a young woman in good health. CDR3s include the opening cysteine and the closing phenylalanine or tryptophan. The D gene is left open where the match is weak. Expanded clones are given a class, and other clones once, few, many or no size at all.

J	V	D	size	DNA	CDR3
TRBJ1-1	TRBV20-1	.	.	TGCAGTGCTAGAGATCCATCGCAGGGGATTACTGAAGCTTTCTTT	CSARDPSQGITEAFF
TRBJ2-2	TRBV27	.	few	TGTGCCAGCAAGGACAGAACAGACACCGGGGAGCTGTTTTTT	CASKDRTDTGELFF
TRBJ1-1	TRBV5-1	.	few	TGCGCCAGCAGCTTGGAGGCAGCTGGATCGGGAACTGAAGCTTTCTTT	CASSLEAAGSGTEAFF
TRBJ2-7	TRBV9	.	.	TGTGCCAGCAGCGTGAGAGGGGATAGCGCCTACGAGCAGTACTTC	CASSVRGDSAYEQYF
TRBJ2-3	TRBV7-9	.	once	TGTGCCAGCAGCCACCTAGTTTCAGTTGCGACGCAGTATTTT	CASSHLVSVATQYF
TRBJ2-7	TRBV20-1	.	.	TGCAGTGCTAGCCGGGGAGGCGGAAACGAGCAGTACTTC	CSASRGGGNEQYF
TRBJ1-2	TRBV12-3/TRBV12-4	TRBD1	.	TGTGCCAGCCGGGACAGGGACTATTATGGCTACACCTTC	CASRDRDYYGYTF
TRBJ2-7	TRBV5-6	.	many	TGTGCCAGCAGCATAACTAGTCTTTCGAGCTACGAGCAGTACTTC	CASSITSLSSYEQYF
TRBJ1-1	TRBV27	TRBD1	few	TGTGCCAGCAGTGGGACAAGACAGGGTGAAGCTTTCTTT	CASSGTRQGEAFF
TRBJ2-1	TRBV20-1	.	.	TGCAGTGCCCGGCGGGGTGGGGTCCTGGAGCAGTTCTTC	CSARRGGVLEQFF
TRBJ2-5	TRBV20-1	TRBD2	few	TGCAGTGCTAGGAAGCGTACTAGCGGGGCTGGGGAGACCCAGTACTTC	CSARKRTSGAGETQYF
TRBJ2-3	TRBV5-1	TRBD2	.	TGCGCCAGCAGCCTTGCCGGGACTAGCGGGAGTATAAACGCAGATACGCAGTATTTT	CASSLAGTSGSINADTQYF
TRBJ2-5	TRBV7-2	.	.	TGTGCCAGCAGCAGGCGCTCCGGGGAGACCCAGTACTTC	CASSRRSGETQYF
TRBJ2-1	TRBV3-1	.	.	TGTGCCAGCAGCCCCAGGACTCTCGCGGGTGAGCAGTTCTTC	CASSPRTLAGEQFF
TRBJ1-2	TRBV3-1	TRBD1	.	TGTGCCAGCAGCCAAGGACAGGGGGCCCATGGCTACACCTTC	CASSQGQGAHGYTF
TRBJ2-5	TRBV20-1	TRBD2	.	TGCAGTGCCCTGTCGGATAGCGGGGTATTACACGAGACCCAGTACTTC	CSALSDSGVLHETQYF
TRBJ2-3	TRBV12-3/TRBV12-4	.	few	TGTGCCAGCAGTCCTCGGGACAGCACAGATACGCAGTATTTT	CASSPRDSTDTQYF
TRBJ2-7	TRBV20-1	.	few	TGCAGTGCTACGCCAGGGGACATAGCGGAGGCCAGGTACGAGCAGTACTTC	CSATPGDIAEARYEQYF
TRBJ2-7	TRBV27	.	.	TGTGCCAGCAGTTTAAGGGCCTCCTCCTACGAGCAGTACTTC	CASSLRASSYEQYF
TRBJ1-5	TRBV9	.	few	TGTGCCAGCAGCGTAAGTGCAGGGGATCGGCCCCAGCATTTT	CASSVSAGDRPQHF
TRBJ2-5	TRBV6-5	.	.	TGTGCCAGCAGTTATCGTGAGGGAGGTCTCGGAGAGACCCAGTACTTC	CASSYREGGLGETQYF
TRBJ1-2	TRBV5-1	TRBD1	few	TGCGCCAGCAGCTATGGACAGGAGCCCTATGGCTACACCTTC	CASSYGQEPYGYTF
TRBJ2-3	TRBV24-1	.	many	TGTGCCACCAGTGATTCGTCCCATACGCAGTATTTT	CATSDSSHTQYF
TRBJ1-2	TRBV5-1	.	few	TGCGCCAGCAGCTTGGGGGATTCGAGATGGGATCGAACTTTTCATGGCTACACCTTC	CASSLGDSRWDRTFHGYTF
TRBJ2-5	TRBV11-3	TRBD2	.	TGTGCCAGCAGCTTAGAGACCCTAGCGGGGGACCAAGAGACCCAGTACTTC	CASSLETLAGDQETQYF
TRBJ2-1	TRBV6-2/TRBV6-3	TRBD1	.	TGTGCCAGCAGTTACCGTTCAGGGGGTCGGGAAGCTGAGCAGTTCTTC	CASSYRSGGREAEQFF
TRBJ2-7	TRBV18	.	.	TGTGCCAGCTCCCCAATCGGGGACGAGCAGTACTTC	CASSPIGDEQYF
TRBJ2-4	TRBV11-2	TRBD2	.	TGTGCCAGCAGCTCGTTAGCGGGGTCAATTCTAAACATTCAGTACTTC	CASSSLAGSILNIQYF
TRBJ2-3	TRBV12-3/TRBV12-4	.	.	TGTGCCAGCAGTTCGATCACAGGGGATACGCAGTATTTT	CASSSITGDTQYF
TRBJ2-3	TRBV2	TRBD2	.	TGTGCCAGCAAGGGCGGGGGAACAGATACGCAGTATTTT	CASKGGGTDTQYF
TRBJ2-1	TRBV5-1	TRBD2	few	TGCGCCAGCAGCTTGGGCACGGGAGGGAGTATAAGCTCCTACAATGAGCAGTTCTTC	CASSLGTGGSISSYNEQFF
TRBJ2-2	TRBV3-1	.	few	TGTGCCAGCAGCCACCTGCTCCGGGGGCTAACGCGGGGGTTAGACACCGGGGAGCTGTTTTTT	CASSHLLRGLTRGLDTGELFF
TRBJ2-4	TRBV5-1	TRBD2	.	TGCGCCAGCAGCTTTGAGGGACTAGTGAACATTCAGTACTTC	CASSFEGLVNIQYF
TRBJ2-6	TRBV7-6	.	.	TGTGCCAGCAGCTTAGGAAGGATCTCTGGGGCCAACGTCCTGACTTTC	CASSLGRISGANVLTF
TRBJ2-2	TRBV27	TRBD1	.	TGTGCCAGCAGGGACAGGGGGAACACCGGGGAGCTGTTTTTT	CASRDRGNTGELFF
TRBJ1-3	TRBV7-2	TRBD1	few	TGTGCCAGCAGCCAACAGGGGGGCTCTGGAAACACCATATATTTT	CASSQQGGSGNTIYF
TRBJ2-1	TRBV12-3/TRBV12-4	TRBD2	.	TGTGCCAGCTGTTTAGATTGGAGGTGGGGGACTAGCGGGTACAATGAGCAGTTCTTC	CASCLDWRWGTSGYNEQFF
TRBJ2-1	TRBV6-2/TRBV6-3	TRBD2	.	TGTGCCAGCAGAGCGGGGCTGAACCACAATGAGCAGTTCTTC	CASRAGLNHNEQFF
TRBJ1-4	TRBV18	.	.	TGTGCCAGCTCATACCAGCAGGCTGGGGCTGAAAAACTGTTTTTT	CASSYQQAGAEKLFF